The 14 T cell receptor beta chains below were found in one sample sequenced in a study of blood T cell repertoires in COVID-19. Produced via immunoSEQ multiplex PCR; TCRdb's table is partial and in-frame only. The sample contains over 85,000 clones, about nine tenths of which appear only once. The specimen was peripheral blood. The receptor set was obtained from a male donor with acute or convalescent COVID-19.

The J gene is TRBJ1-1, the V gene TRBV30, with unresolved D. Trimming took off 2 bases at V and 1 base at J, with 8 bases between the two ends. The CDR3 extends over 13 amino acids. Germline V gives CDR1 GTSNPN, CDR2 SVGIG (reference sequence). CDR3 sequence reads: CAWSPTANTEAFF. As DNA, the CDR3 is TGTGCCTGGAGTCCTACAGCGAACACTGAAGCTTTCTTT.

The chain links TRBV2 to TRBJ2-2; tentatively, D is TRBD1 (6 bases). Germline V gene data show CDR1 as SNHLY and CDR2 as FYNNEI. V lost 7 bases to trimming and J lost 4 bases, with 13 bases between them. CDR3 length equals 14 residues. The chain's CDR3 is CASKNRARTGELFF. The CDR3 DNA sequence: TGTGCCAGCAAAAACAGGGCTCGCACCGGGGAGCTGTTTTTT.

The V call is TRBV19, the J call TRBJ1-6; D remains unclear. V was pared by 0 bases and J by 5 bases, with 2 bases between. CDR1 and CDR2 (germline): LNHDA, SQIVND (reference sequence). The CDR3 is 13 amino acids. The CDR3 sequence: CASSIDNNSPLHF. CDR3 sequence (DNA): TGTGCCAGTAGTATAGATAATAATTCACCCCTCCACTTT.

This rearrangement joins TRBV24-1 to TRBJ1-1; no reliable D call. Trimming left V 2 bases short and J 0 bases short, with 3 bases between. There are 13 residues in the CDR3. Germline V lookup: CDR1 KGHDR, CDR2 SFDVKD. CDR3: CATSDWLNTEAFF. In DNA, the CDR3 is TGTGCCACCAGTGATTGGCTGAACACTGAAGCTTTCTTT.

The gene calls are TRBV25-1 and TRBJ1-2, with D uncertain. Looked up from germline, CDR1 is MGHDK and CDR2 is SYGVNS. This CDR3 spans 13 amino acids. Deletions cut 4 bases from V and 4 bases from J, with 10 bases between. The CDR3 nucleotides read TGTGCCAGCAGTGCTCTCATCGGCTATGGCTACACCTTC. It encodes CASSALIGYGYTF.

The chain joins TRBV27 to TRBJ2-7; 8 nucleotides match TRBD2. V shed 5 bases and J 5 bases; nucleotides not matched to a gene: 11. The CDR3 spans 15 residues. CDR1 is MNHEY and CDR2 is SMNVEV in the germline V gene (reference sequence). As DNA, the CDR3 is TGTGCCAGCAGTCTGTCCCCGGGGGGGCCGAACGAGCAGTACTTC. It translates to CASSLSPGGPNEQYF.

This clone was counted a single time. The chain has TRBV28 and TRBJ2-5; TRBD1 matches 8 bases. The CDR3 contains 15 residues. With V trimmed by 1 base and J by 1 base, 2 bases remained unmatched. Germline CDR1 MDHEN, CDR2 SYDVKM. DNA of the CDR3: TGTGCCAGCAGTTTATCTGGACAGGGCCAAGAGACCCAGTACTTC. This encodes CASSLSGQGQETQYF.

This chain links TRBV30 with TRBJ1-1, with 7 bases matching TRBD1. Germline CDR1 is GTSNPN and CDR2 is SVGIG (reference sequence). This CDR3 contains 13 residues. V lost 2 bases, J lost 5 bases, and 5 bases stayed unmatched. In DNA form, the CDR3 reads TGTGCCTGGAGTACTATACAGGGGACTGAAGCTTTCTTT. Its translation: CAWSTIQGTEAFF.

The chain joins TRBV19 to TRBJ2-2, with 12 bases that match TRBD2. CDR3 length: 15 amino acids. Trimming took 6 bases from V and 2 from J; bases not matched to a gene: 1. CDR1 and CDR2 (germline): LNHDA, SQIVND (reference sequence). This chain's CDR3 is CASRTSGGNTGELFF. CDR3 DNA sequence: TGTGCCAGTAGGACTAGCGGGGGAAACACCGGGGAGCTGTTTTTT.

The CDR3 DNA is TGTGCCAGCAGTTTACGCGGACAGCCGGAGTTGAATACGCAGTATTTT. Amino acids: CASSLRGQPELNTQYF. The rearrangement joins TRBV27 to TRBJ2-3, with D possibly being TRBD1 (6 bases). V was pared by 2 bases and J by 7 bases, with 19 bases between. The CDR3 consists of 16 residues. CDR1 MNHEY and CDR2 SMNVEV come from the germline V gene (reference sequence).

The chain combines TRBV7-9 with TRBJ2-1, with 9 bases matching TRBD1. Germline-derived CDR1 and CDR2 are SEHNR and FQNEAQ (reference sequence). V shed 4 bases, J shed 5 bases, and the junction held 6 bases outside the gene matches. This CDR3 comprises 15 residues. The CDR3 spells CASSWGQGSDNEQFF. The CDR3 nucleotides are TGTGCCAGCAGCTGGGGACAGGGAAGCGACAATGAGCAGTTCTTC.

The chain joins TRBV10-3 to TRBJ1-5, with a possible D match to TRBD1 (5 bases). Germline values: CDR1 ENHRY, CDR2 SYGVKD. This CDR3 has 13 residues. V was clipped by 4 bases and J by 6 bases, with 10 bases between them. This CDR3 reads CAISGGGGQPQHF. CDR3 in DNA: TGTGCCATCAGTGGGGGCGGTGGTCAGCCCCAGCATTTT.

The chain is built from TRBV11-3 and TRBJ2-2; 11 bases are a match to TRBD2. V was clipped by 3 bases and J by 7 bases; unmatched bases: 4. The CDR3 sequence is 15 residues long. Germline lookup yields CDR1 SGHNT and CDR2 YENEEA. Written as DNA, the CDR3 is TGTGCCAGCAGCTTTAGCGGGGGGGCCGACGGGGAGCTGTTTTTT. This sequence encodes CASSFSGGADGELFF.

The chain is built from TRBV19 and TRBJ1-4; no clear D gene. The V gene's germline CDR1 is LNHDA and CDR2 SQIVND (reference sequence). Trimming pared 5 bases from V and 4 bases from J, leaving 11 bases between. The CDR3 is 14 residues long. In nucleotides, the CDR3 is TGTGCCAGTAGTGTCGGGGTCCATAATGAAAAACTGTTTTTT. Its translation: CASSVGVHNEKLFF.